This TCR beta chain is drawn from a study of beta chain features in type 1 diabetes (dated by TCRdb to about 2018). About the full investigation: Patients and healthy donors did not differ in mean age, gender distribution, total cell number or subset yield. A total of 100 million to 140 million sorted cells were examined across all samples, and the number of cells per subset was strongly correlated with RNA yield. The study compared TCRB repertoires of sorted circulating CD4+ T cell subsets between recently diagnosed type 1 diabetes patients and matched healthy donors. Regulatory and stem cell-like memory subsets were isolated from only 8 patients and roughly eight healthy donors, whereas naive and central memory subsets came from all 30 or so donors. Overall study outcomes, separate from this receptor: Because small numbers of individuals were included in the HLA sub-analyses, any influence of HLA type on TCRB rearrangement was left unresolved. Naive, central memory and regulatory TCRB repertoires appeared to be more similar among patients than among healthy donors. Because cDNA was sequenced instead of genomic DNA, activated cells with high expression could be over-represented, although the groups did not differ in activation or CD3 levels. At VDJ recombination sites, patients with type 1 diabetes made fewer insertions and deleted more nucleotides, a pattern implying thymic rearrangement abnormalities. PCR might favor shorter templates, but patient and control samples were amplified and corrected together, so any skew would affect both groups equally. Type 1 diabetes patients showed a moderate but significant shortening of TCRB CDR3 length in all four CD4+ subsets.

Each donor gave one peripheral blood draw, about 100 mL on average, collected into heparinised tubes. Using a panel that included CD45RO, CCR7, CD25, CD127, CD95 and CD27, naive, central memory, regulatory and stem cell-like memory CD4+ T cells were sorted on a BD FACSAria II. All sorted populations exceeded 98% purity. PBMCs were isolated immediately by Lymphoprep density gradient centrifugation and stained directly without culture. Samples were stained and sorted in pairs, with one healthy donor and one patient per experiment, so that batch effects were minimized. This clone was detected only a few times. The specificity of this receptor is unknown. Per-base qualities were not stored, and no clone one base away is much larger. The High Capacity cDNA Reverse Transcription Kit was used to reverse transcribe all of the isolated RNA, meaning that expressed TCRB transcripts were what got sequenced. Naive, central memory and regulatory T cell samples underwent deep immunoSEQ sequencing, averaging about 3.57 million total reads per sample. After sorted cells were lysed in RLT buffer, RNA was extracted with DNase-treated RNeasy Micro or Mini kits, with the choice depending on cell number. Each cell subset was processed separately to prevent cross-contamination, with patient and healthy donor samples processed together. The immunoSEQ multiplex PCR was used to amplify TCRB sequences from cDNA, generating 87-bp fragments that spanned the CDR3 region. Amplicons were sequenced on the Illumina HiSeq platform. The paper's data handling went like this. PCR bias was computationally corrected using synthetic template baselines, reads within Hamming distance 2 were collapsed, and singletons that could not be merged were discarded. Reads were aligned against IMGT so that V, D and J genes, CDR3 length and insertions or deletions at six rearrangement sites could be assigned. Clonotype counts were normalized to sorted cell number within each subset before computing true diversity and Gini coefficients with the tcR R package. Repertoire sharing was quantified using the overlap coefficient calculated on TCRB nucleotide sequences. As a proxy for the pre-selection repertoire, out-of-frame TCRB sequences from naive cells were analyzed. The immuneACCESS repertoire file appears here via TCRdb, limited to in-frame rearrangements. These files lack a portion of the clones; in checked studies, under half of the deficit traces to unresolved V genes, and the cause of the others is not known. D and trimming come from the DNA, and the V and J calls and clone size come from that table. This sample holds some 660,000 clones; roughly 13% were observed only once. The top ten clonotypes cover roughly 0.04% of the sample.

CDR1 is given as SGHRS and CDR2 as YFSETQ, both from the germline V gene. There are 14 amino acids in the CDR3, from cysteine to phenylalanine inclusive. The kept DNA is CDR3 alone, 42 bases in frame from the first base. The origin of this receptor is a man aged 18 to 30 with type 1 diabetes. The chain employs TRBV5-1 and TRBJ2-5, with the D gene tentatively TRBD1 or TRBD2, based on 5 matching bases in each. The end of the DNA aligns better with TRBJ2-7, so the J call may be wrong. Material for sequencing was naive CD4+ T cells from blood. Reading the label with the study, this specimen's cell subset or site is: true naive CD4+ T cells. The DNA sequence reads TGCGCCAGCAGCTGGGGACCCGGGTCCTACGAGCAGTACTTC. Its amino acids are CASSWGPGSYEQYF.